Listed below are T cell receptor beta chains from one sample, sequenced in a study of cytomegalovirus exposure and HLA in healthy donors. Sequenced by immunoSEQ multiplex PCR; TCRdb stores in-frame clones only, minus some. Listed are over 150,000 clones; roughly 0.74% falls within the top ten. The sequenced material came from PBMCs. The receptors here all came from a boy younger than 18 in good health and CMV-seronegative. CDR3s include the opening cysteine and the closing phenylalanine or tryptophan. Each record gives: D gene, J gene, V gene, CDR3 protein, CDR3 DNA. The D gene is left open where the match is weak.

TRBD2,TRBJ2-5,TRBV5-1,CASRGTSGGPQETQYF,TGCGCCAGCAGAGGCACTAGCGGGGGGCCCCAAGAGACCCAGTACTTC
TRBD1,TRBJ1-2,TRBV27,CASSLSGQGNYGYTF,TGTGCCAGCAGTTTATCGGGACAGGGTAACTATGGCTACACCTTC
NA,TRBJ2-7,TRBV7-6,CASSLVSPTRNSEQYF,TGTGCCAGCAGCTTAGTGAGTCCGACCAGGAATTCCGAGCAGTACTTC
NA,TRBJ2-5,TRBV6-5,CASSFPGAPGTQYF,TGTGCCAGCAGTTTTCCAGGGGCCCCGGGGACCCAGTACTTC
NA,TRBJ2-3,TRBV5-1,CASSLAAGRDTQYF,TGCGCCAGCAGCTTGGCTGCGGGGAGGGATACGCAGTATTTT
TRBD1,TRBJ2-1,TRBV7-3,CASSLTGQPNEQFF,TGTGCCAGCAGCTTAACGGGACAGCCAAATGAGCAGTTCTTC
TRBD1,TRBJ1-2,TRBV7-9,CASSRGQGSDGYTF,TGTGCCAGCAGCCGAGGACAGGGGTCCGATGGCTACACCTTC
TRBD1,TRBJ1-4,TRBV28,CASRRGQLSGEKLFF,TGTGCCAGCAGACGGGGACAGTTAAGTGGTGAAAAACTGTTTTTT
NA,TRBJ2-2,TRBV2,CASSDYRNTGELFF,TGTGCCAGCAGTGACTACAGAAACACCGGGGAGCTGTTTTTT
TRBD2,TRBJ2-3,TRBV5-1,CASSLPSGGAGDTQYF,TGCGCCAGCAGCTTGCCTAGCGGGGGGGCAGGAGATACGCAGTATTTT
TRBD1,TRBJ1-1,TRBV7-3,CASSLLPGQRTEAFF,TGTGCCAGCAGCTTACTCCCGGGACAGCGGACTGAAGCTTTCTTT
TRBD2,TRBJ2-2,TRBV2,CASSDAPGGAGELFF,TGTGCCAGCAGTGATGCCCCCGGGGGGGCCGGGGAGCTGTTTTTT
TRBD1,TRBJ2-1,TRBV20-1,CSATDRAEQFF,TGCAGTGCCACGGACAGGGCTGAGCAGTTCTTC
NA,TRBJ1-4,TRBV21-1,CASSKETGTANTEKLFF,TGTGCCAGCAGCAAAGAAACGGGGACAGCTAATACTGAAAAACTGTTTTTT
NA,TRBJ1-3,TRBV28,CASSLNTGGNTIYF,TGTGCCAGCAGTTTAAACACAGGGGGAAACACCATATATTTT
NA,TRBJ1-1,TRBV30,CAWSDSGIMNTEAFF,TGTGCCTGGAGTGACTCCGGGATCATGAACACTGAAGCTTTCTTT
NA,TRBJ2-1,TRBV10-1,CASSDQGPYNEQFF,TGCGCCAGCAGTGACCAGGGGCCCTACAATGAGCAGTTCTTC
NA,TRBJ1-1,TRBV6-5,CASSWGGTEAFF,TGTGCCAGCAGTTGGGGAGGCACTGAAGCTTTCTTT
TRBD1,TRBJ2-5,TRBV5-4,CASQGAESQETQYF,TGTGCCAGCCAGGGGGCTGAAAGCCAAGAGACCCAGTACTTC
NA,TRBJ2-1,TRBV9,CASSGTGSTYNEQFF,TGTGCCAGCAGCGGAACAGGGTCCACCTACAATGAGCAGTTCTTC
TRBD1,TRBJ2-4,TRBV6-5,CASNNNTDRGIQYF,TGTGCCAGCAACAATAACACGGACAGGGGCATTCAGTACTTC
TRBD1,TRBJ1-4,TRBV19,CASSNPGQGDEKLFF,TGTGCCAGTAGTAACCCGGGACAGGGCGATGAAAAACTGTTTTTT
NA,TRBJ2-1,TRBV10-3,CAISVSTLDEQFF,TGTGCCATCAGTGTGAGTACCCTCGATGAGCAGTTCTTC
TRBD1,TRBJ1-1,TRBV19,CASSIQRQGEAFF,TGTGCCAGTAGTATTCAGAGACAGGGGGAAGCTTTCTTT
TRBD2,TRBJ2-7,TRBV25-1,CAGGEGGTYEQYF,TGTGCCGGAGGGGAGGGCGGAACCTACGAGCAGTACTTC
TRBD1,TRBJ1-6,TRBV5-5,CASSRKSTGQFNSPLHF,TGTGCCAGCAGCCGTAAGAGTACGGGACAGTTTAATTCACCCCTCCACTTT
TRBD1,TRBJ2-7,TRBV5-1,CASSFSLAGQGESYEQYF,TGCGCCAGCAGCTTCTCGCTAGCGGGACAGGGGGAGTCCTACGAGCAGTACTTC
TRBD1,TRBJ1-6,TRBV6-6,CASSFRQGGDNSPLHF,TGTGCCAGCAGTTTCCGACAGGGTGGCGATAATTCACCCCTCCACTTT
TRBD1,TRBJ1-6,TRBV25-1,CASSATGGNSPLHF,TGTGCCAGCAGTGCGACAGGGGGAAATTCACCCCTCCACTTT
NA,TRBJ2-3,TRBV4-3,CASSQEPITDTQYF,TGCGCCAGCAGCCAAGAACCTATAACAGATACGCAGTATTTT
TRBD1,TRBJ2-7,TRBV7-9,CASSLYRDRGDEQYF,TGTGCCAGCAGCTTATACCGGGACAGGGGCGACGAGCAGTACTTC
NA,TRBJ1-6,TRBV6-5,CASTLDPGAYSPLHF,TGTGCCAGCACCCTGGACCCAGGGGCCTATTCACCCCTCCACTTT
NA,TRBJ1-4,TRBV19,CASSRAPGPGNEKLFF,TGTGCCAGTAGTCGGGCCCCCGGCCCAGGGAATGAAAAACTGTTTTTT
NA,TRBJ2-1,TRBV2,CAGAGAGYNEQFF,TGTGCCGGGGCGGGGGCAGGGTACAATGAGCAGTTCTTC
NA,TRBJ2-1,TRBV19,CASSSPDKLYNEQFF,TGTGCCAGTAGTAGCCCTGACAAGCTCTACAATGAGCAGTTCTTC
TRBD1,TRBJ2-7,TRBV7-2,CASSRPQGAYEQYF,TGTGCCAGCAGCCGGCCCCAGGGGGCTTACGAGCAGTACTTC
NA,TRBJ1-4,TRBV7-9,CASSLGSINEKLFF,TGTGCCAGCAGCTTGGGCAGTATTAATGAAAAACTGTTTTTT
NA,TRBJ2-5,TRBV6-5,CASRRTDQETQYF,TGTGCCAGCAGGCGAACTGATCAAGAGACCCAGTACTTC
NA,TRBJ2-1,TRBV6-5,CATEPGQGLGEQFF,TGTGCCACCGAACCGGGACAAGGGTTGGGTGAGCAGTTCTTC
NA,TRBJ2-5,TRBV5-6,CASSLAGPGIQETQYF,TGTGCCAGCAGCTTGGCCGGACCGGGAATCCAAGAGACCCAGTACTTC
NA,TRBJ1-1,TRBV6-5,CAAQKQGAAGTEAFF,TGTGCCGCCCAAAAACAGGGAGCAGCTGGCACTGAAGCTTTCTTT
TRBD1,TRBJ1-2,TRBV19,CASSQLGGQLYGYTF,TGTGCCAGTAGCCAGCTAGGGGGACAGCTCTATGGCTACACCTTC